A single sample gave rise to the 2 T cell receptor beta chains below, sequenced in a study of cytomegalovirus exposure and HLA in healthy donors. Amplification used 60 Vbeta primers and 13 Jbeta primers. Repertoires were generated with immunoSEQ multiplex PCR, while TCRdb's copy carries only in-frame clones and drops some. Of over 150,000 clones detected, approximately 80% appear once; the ten largest clones hold about 13%. Sequenced material: PBMCs. The receptor source for this set is a man aged 25 to 40 in good health and CMV-seropositive.

The J gene is TRBJ1-4, the V gene TRBV28; weak D call: TRBD1 (6 bases). Deletions cut 9 bases from V and 8 bases from J, with 16 bases between. CDR1 is MDHEN, CDR2 SYDVKM, per germline. The CDR3 totals 13 residues. The CDR3 DNA reads as TGTGCCAGTAACACAGGGTTGGAAGAAAAACTGTTTTTT. Translated, it gives CASNTGLEEKLFF.

The V and J genes are TRBV28 and TRBJ2-7; 7 bases align to TRBD2. V shed 5 bases, J shed 0 bases, and the junction held 16 bases outside the gene matches. This CDR3 has 18 amino acids. Per germline, CDR1 MDHEN and CDR2 SYDVKM. The chain's CDR3 is CASSPSPGLGASSYEQYF. The CDR3 nucleotides read TGTGCCAGCAGTCCCTCCCCCGGACTAGGCGCATCCTCCTACGAGCAGTACTTC. Full variable domain (remainder filled in from reference TRBV28 and TRBJ2-7): DVKVTQSSRYLVKRTGEKVFLECVQDMDHENMFWYRQDPGLGLRLIYFSYDVKMKEKGDIPEGYSVSREKKERFSLILESASTNQTSMYLCASSPSPGLGASSYEQYFGPGTRLTVT.